This TCR beta chain comes out of a study of chemoradiotherapy in HPV16-positive cancers. Sequencing used immunoSEQ multiplex PCR; TCRdb keeps in-frame clones, though not all of them. The sample has fewer than 20,000 clones, roughly 90% seen once. V shed 5 bases and J shed 3 bases, with 19 bases lying between them. The V gene's germline CDR1 is GTSNPN and CDR2 SVGIG (reference sequence). This CDR3 comprises 16 residues. The chain has TRBV30 and TRBJ2-2; D is uncertain. The sequence was obtained from a human donor with HPV-associated anogenital cancer. This specimen was blood, taken from a patient who underwent chemoradiotherapy. The CDR3 here is CAWGELIKSYTGELFF. The CDR3 DNA follows: TGTGCCTGGGGCGAATTGATAAAGTCCTACACCGGGGAGCTGTTTTTT. The complete variable domain, with remaining parts taken from reference TRBV30 and TRBJ2-2, reads SQTIHQWPATLVQPVGSPLSLECTVEGTSNPNLYWYRQAAGRGLQLLFYSVGIGQISSEVPQNLSASRPQDRQFILSSKKLLLSDSGFYLCAWGELIKSYTGELFFGEGSRLTVL.